This T cell receptor beta chain appears in the sequencing data of a study of control samples from healthy donors and cancer patients. Germline CDR1 SGHTA, CDR2 FQGTGA. This CDR3 is 12 amino acids long. Trimming took off 3 bases at V and 7 bases at J, with 6 bases between the two ends. The protocol was immunoSEQ multiplex PCR, while the TCRdb copy is restricted to in-frame clones and leaves out a portion. The data hold about 200,000 clones, with about 89% observed a single time. Sequencing was done on a sample of blood. The rearrangement links TRBV7-3 to TRBJ2-2, with D maybe TRBD1 (5 bases). This TCR came from a man between 25 and 39 years old in good health. The CDR3 DNA sequence: TGTGCCAGCAGCTTTACAGGCGGGGAGCTGTTTTTT. This translates into CASSFTGGELFF. Full variable domain (remainder filled in from reference TRBV7-3 and TRBJ2-2): GAGVSQTPSNKVTEKGKYVELRCDPISGHTALYWYRQSLGQGPEFLIYFQGTGAADDSGLPNDRFFAVRPEGSVSTLKIQRTERGDSAVYLCASSFTGGELFFGEGSRLTVL.